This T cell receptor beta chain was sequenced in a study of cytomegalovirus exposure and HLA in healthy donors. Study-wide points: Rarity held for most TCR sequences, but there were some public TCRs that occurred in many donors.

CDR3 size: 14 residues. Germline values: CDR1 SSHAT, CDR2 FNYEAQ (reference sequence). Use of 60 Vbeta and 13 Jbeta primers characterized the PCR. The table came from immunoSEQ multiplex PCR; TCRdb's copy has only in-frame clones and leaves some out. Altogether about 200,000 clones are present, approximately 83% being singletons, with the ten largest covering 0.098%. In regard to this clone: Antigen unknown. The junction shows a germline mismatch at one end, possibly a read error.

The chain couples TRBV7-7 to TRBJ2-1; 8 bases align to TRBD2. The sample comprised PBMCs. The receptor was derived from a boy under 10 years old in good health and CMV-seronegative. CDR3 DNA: TGTGCTAGCAGCCCGACTAGCGCGGTCCATGAGCAGTTCTTC. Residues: CASSPTSAVHEQFF.